Presented here are 12 T cell receptor beta chains from one specimen sequenced in a study of cytomegalovirus exposure and HLA in healthy donors. 60 Vbeta and 13 Jbeta primers were used in PCR. The table came from immunoSEQ multiplex PCR; TCRdb's copy has only in-frame clones and leaves some out. Here the sample spans about 43,000 clones, under 70% being singletons. The sequenced sample consisted of PBMCs. All receptors derive from a man in his sixties in good health and CMV-seropositive.

The sample holds one count of this clone. This sequence joins TRBV6-4 and TRBJ2-4; 8 nucleotides match TRBD1. V trimming: 6 bases; J trimming: 4 bases; junction bases outside the gene matches: 8. The CDR3 is 15 residues long. Germline V CDR1 and CDR2: MRHNA, SNTAGT. For the CDR3, the DNA is TGTGCCAGCAGCGGTTTTGACAGGGGAAAAAACATTCAGTACTTC. It encodes CASSGFDRGKNIQYF.

This chain connects TRBV4-1 to TRBJ2-7; 7 positions agree with TRBD1. Germline CDR1 reads MGHRA; CDR2 reads YSYEKL. This CDR3 is built from 14 residues. Unmatched junction bases numbered 10, after V lost 6 bases and J lost 5 bases. DNA of the CDR3: TGCGCCAGCAGTTTTCAGACAGGGTTGGACGAGCAGTACTTC. Its protein product is CASSFQTGLDEQYF.

J is TRBJ1-2 and V is TRBV4-2; D possibly corresponds to TRBD1 (5 bases). This CDR3 has 15 residues. Trimming left V 3 bases short and J 5 bases short, with 16 bases between. Germline CDR1 is LGHNA and CDR2 is YNFKEQ. The CDR3 sequence: CASSQLQETSYGYTF. CDR3 in DNA: TGTGCCAGCAGCCAGCTACAGGAGACATCGTATGGCTACACCTTC.

The chain carries TRBV7-6 and TRBJ2-7; a possible D gene is TRBD2 (5 bases). The CDR3 runs 13 residues. Trimming took off 0 bases at V and 6 bases at J, with 9 bases between the two ends. The V gene's germline CDR1 is SGHVS and CDR2 FNYEAQ. The CDR3 here is CASSLAGEGEQYF. The CDR3 DNA sequence: TGTGCCAGCAGCTTAGCGGGAGAGGGCGAGCAGTACTTC.

The chain is built from TRBV11-2 and TRBJ2-1; 10 bases map to TRBD1. Germline assignment: CDR1 SGHAT and CDR2 FQNNGV. The CDR3 contains 16 residues. V dropped 5 bases and J dropped 9; count of bases not matched to a gene: 13. The CDR3 region has the DNA TGTGCCAGCAGCCCGACAGGGGGCTGGCTAGATGGTGAGCAGTTCTTC. It encodes CASSPTGGWLDGEQFF.

CDR3 sequence: CASSLRRLAGTDTQYF. The CDR3 coding sequence is TGTGCCAGCAGCTTGCGGAGACTAGCGGGCACAGATACGCAGTATTTT. The rearrangement joins TRBV5-4 to TRBJ2-3, with 9 bases fitting TRBD2. Germline V gene lookup returns CDR1 SGHNT and CDR2 YYREEE (reference sequence). The V gene end was trimmed by 1 base and the J gene end by 1 base; junction bases not matched to a gene: 4. The CDR3 has 16 residues.

The V gene is TRBV9, the J gene TRBJ1-3, with a possible D match to TRBD1 (6 bases). V lost 5 bases and J lost 1, with 13 bases in between. CDR1 is SGDLS and CDR2 is YYNGEE in the germline V gene. This CDR3 has 15 amino acids. CDR3 in amino acids: CASSRGKGSGNTIYF. CDR3 DNA sequence: TGTGCCAGCAGTAGGGGGAAAGGGTCTGGAAACACCATATATTTT. The full variable domain, with the rest looked up from reference TRBV9 and TRBJ1-3, is DSGVTQTPKHLITATGQRVTLRCSPRSGDLSVYWYQQSLDQGLQFLIQYYNGEERAKGNILERFSAQQFPDLHSELNLSSLELGDSALYFCASSRGKGSGNTIYFGEGSWLTVV.

In nucleotides, the CDR3 is TGTGCCAGCAGTATGCCCTCACCCAGCTCCTACAATGAGCAGTTCTTC. It yields the protein CASSMPSPSSYNEQFF. This chain uses TRBV28 with TRBJ2-1; D call uncertain. CDR3 size: 16 residues. The germline V gene has CDR1 MDHEN and CDR2 SYDVKM. V was pared by 5 bases and J by 0 bases, with 14 bases between.

This CDR3 is CASSYRGPTSGANVLTF. The CDR3 region has the DNA TGCGCCAGCAGCTACAGGGGGCCTACCTCTGGGGCCAACGTCCTGACTTTC. V gene TRBV5-1 combines with J gene TRBJ2-6, with 9 bases matching TRBD1. In germline, CDR1 is SGHRS, CDR2 YFSETQ. This CDR3 comprises 17 residues. V was clipped by 3 bases and J by 0 bases; unmatched bases: 4.

This rearrangement joins TRBV6-5 to TRBJ1-1; 8 bases fit TRBD1. This CDR3 is 15 amino acids long. Germline values: CDR1 MNHEY, CDR2 SVGAGI. The V segment lost 5 bases and the J segment 1 base; nucleotides outside the gene matches: 6. Written as DNA, the CDR3 is TGTGCCAGCAGTAAAGGGACAGGACGGAACACTGAAGCTTTCTTT. Its protein is CASSKGTGRNTEAFF.

V is TRBV7-2 and J is TRBJ2-3; D call uncertain. This CDR3 spans 12 amino acids. The ends were cut back, 1 base at V and 6 bases at J, with 5 bases in the middle. Germline CDR1 is SGHTA and CDR2 is FQGNSA. DNA of the CDR3: TGTGCCAGCAGCTTAGTATCGGATACGCAGTATTTT. It encodes CASSLVSDTQYF.

This clone turned up a few times. The rearrangement links TRBV30 to TRBJ2-1; the match to TRBD2 covers 8 bases. The CDR3 covers 13 residues. Germline-derived CDR1 and CDR2 are GTSNPN and SVGIG (reference sequence). With 5 bases clipped from V and 4 bases from J, the junction kept 4 bases outside the gene matches. This CDR3 is CAWGTRGYNEQFF. DNA of the CDR3: TGTGCCTGGGGGACTAGGGGATACAATGAGCAGTTCTTC. Full variable domain (rest looked up from reference TRBV30 and TRBJ2-1): SQTIHQWPATLVQPVGSPLSLECTVEGTSNPNLYWYRQAAGRGLQLLFYSVGIGQISSEVPQNLSASRPQDRQFILSSKKLLLSDSGFYLCAWGTRGYNEQFFGPGTRLTVL.